Presented here are 4 T cell receptor beta chains from one specimen sequenced in a study of post-analysis software for immune sequencing data (dated by TCRdb to between 2014 and 2017). Paper-wide results and their limitations: Four or five TRBV segments, including TRBV5-6, TRBV5-1 and TRBV20-1, were significantly more frequent in patients than controls.

The library was built by means of PCR. The instrument given in TCRdb is Illumina HiSeq 2500. To reduce PCR and sequencing biases, unique molecular identifiers were built into the TCR beta cDNA libraries. In TCRdb, the public reads were trimmed at Q25 with fastp and aligned with MiXCR, with productive beta chains retained. Rows with one shared CDR3 protein collapse into an entry with the most common genes and DNA. The sample records roughly 580,000 distinct CDR3 sequences, about 40% of which are singletons. The biggest ten clones account for more than 1.5% of the sample. Antigens for these TCRs are unknown. Sample: blood. These receptors came from a girl between 5 and 17 years old with multiple sclerosis.

Points on this clonotype: One end of the junction varies from germline; a read error may be responsible. The chain is built from TRBV5-1 and TRBJ1-1; D is perhaps TRBD1 (6 bases). Germline CDR1 and CDR2: SGHRS and YFSETQ. The CDR3 length is 14 residues. The CDR3 is CASSLGAGGTGAFF. The CDR3, as DNA: TGCGCCAGCAGCTTGGGGGCCGGGGGCACTGGAGCTTTCTTT.

This clonotype was seen more than once but under ten times. V is TRBV20-1 and J is TRBJ1-2, with TRBD1 identical over 10 bases. J lost 4 bases, V lost 6 bases, and 5 bases had no gene match. The CDR3 runs to 13 residues. Germline CDR1 DFQATT, CDR2 SNEGSKA (reference sequence). The CDR3 region is CSARGQGTYGYTF. In DNA form, the CDR3 reads TGCAGTGCCCGGGGACAGGGGACCTATGGCTACACCTTC.

The V gene is TRBV5-6, the J gene TRBJ2-7; TRBD2 matches 10 bases. The J call may be wrong; the DNA end is better matched by TRBJ2-5. This CDR3 contains 16 residues. In germline, CDR1 is SGHDT, CDR2 YYEEEE. The chain's CDR3 is CASSPSSGGLRETQYF. The CDR3 DNA follows: TGTGCCAGCAGCCCGTCTAGCGGGGGCCTAAGGGAGACCCAGTACTTC.

The chain employs TRBV10-3 and TRBJ2-1; 9 bases align to TRBD2. With 2 bases clipped from V and 4 bases from J, the junction kept 9 bases outside the gene matches. This CDR3 spans 17 amino acids. Germline values: CDR1 ENHRY, CDR2 SYGVKD. CDR3 region: CAISEETSGTSYNEQFF. DNA of the CDR3: TGTGCCATCAGTGAGGAGACTAGCGGAACCTCATACAATGAGCAGTTCTTC.